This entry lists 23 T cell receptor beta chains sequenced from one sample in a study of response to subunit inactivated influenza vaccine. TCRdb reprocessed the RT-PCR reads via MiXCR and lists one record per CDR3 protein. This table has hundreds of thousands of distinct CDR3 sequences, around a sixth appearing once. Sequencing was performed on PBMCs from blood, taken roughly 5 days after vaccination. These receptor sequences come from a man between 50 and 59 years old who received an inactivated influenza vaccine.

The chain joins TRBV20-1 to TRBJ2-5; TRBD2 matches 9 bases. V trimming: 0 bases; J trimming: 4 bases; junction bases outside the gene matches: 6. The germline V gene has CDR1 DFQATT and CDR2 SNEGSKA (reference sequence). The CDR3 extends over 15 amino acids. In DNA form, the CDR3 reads TGCAGTGCTAGAGATGCGAGCGGGGGGAGAGAGACCCAGTACTTC. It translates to CSARDASGGRETQYF.

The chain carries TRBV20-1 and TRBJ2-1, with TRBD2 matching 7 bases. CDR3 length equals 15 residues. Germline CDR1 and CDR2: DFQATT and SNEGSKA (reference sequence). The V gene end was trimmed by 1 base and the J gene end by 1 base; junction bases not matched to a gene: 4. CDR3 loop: CSARAPAGSYNEQFF. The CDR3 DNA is TGCAGTGCTAGAGCCCCAGCGGGATCCTACAATGAGCAGTTCTTC.

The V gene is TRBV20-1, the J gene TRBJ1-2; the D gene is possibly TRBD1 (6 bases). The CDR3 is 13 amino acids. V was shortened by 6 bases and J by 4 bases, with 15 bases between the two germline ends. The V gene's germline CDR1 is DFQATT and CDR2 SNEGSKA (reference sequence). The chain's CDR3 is CSAGDRFLYGYTF. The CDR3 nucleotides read TGCAGTGCCGGAGACAGGTTCCTCTATGGCTACACCTTC.

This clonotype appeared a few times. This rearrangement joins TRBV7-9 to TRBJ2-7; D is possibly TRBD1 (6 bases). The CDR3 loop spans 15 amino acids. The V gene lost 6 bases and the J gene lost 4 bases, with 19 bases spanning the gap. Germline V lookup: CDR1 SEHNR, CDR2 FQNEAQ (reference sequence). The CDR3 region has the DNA TGTGCCAGCAGTCCGGGACAAGGCCCTCTTTACGAGCAGTACTTC. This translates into CASSPGQGPLYEQYF.

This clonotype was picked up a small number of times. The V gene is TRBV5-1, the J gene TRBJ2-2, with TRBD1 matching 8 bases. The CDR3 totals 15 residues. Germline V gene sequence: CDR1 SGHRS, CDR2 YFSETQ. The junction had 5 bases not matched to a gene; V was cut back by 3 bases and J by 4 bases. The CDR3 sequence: CASSSWTGLTGELFF. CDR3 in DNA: TGCGCCAGCAGCTCCTGGACAGGGCTCACCGGGGAGCTGTTTTTT.

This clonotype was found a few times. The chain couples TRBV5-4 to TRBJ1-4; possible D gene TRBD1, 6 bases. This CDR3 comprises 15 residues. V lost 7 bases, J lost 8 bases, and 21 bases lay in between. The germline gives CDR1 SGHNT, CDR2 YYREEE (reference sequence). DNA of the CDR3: TGTGCCAGCTCACAACAAGGGGGAATCATAGAAAAACTGTTTTTT. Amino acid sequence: CASSQQGGIIEKLFF.

CDR3 residues: CAIQQGNGYTF. DNA for the CDR3: TGTGCCATACAACAGGGGAATGGCTACACCTTC. This rearrangement joins TRBV10-3 to TRBJ1-2; 7 positions agree with TRBD1. The CDR3 consists of 11 residues. J gave up 6 bases and V 9 bases, and 4 bases lay outside the gene matches. Looked up from germline, CDR1 is ENHRY and CDR2 is SYGVKD.

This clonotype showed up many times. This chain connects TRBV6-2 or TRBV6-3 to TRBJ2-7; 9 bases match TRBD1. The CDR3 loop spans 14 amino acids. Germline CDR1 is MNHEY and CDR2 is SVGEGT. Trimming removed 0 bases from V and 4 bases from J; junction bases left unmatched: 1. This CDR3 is CASSYSGQGYEQYF. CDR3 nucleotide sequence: TGTGCCAGCAGTTACTCCGGACAGGGGTACGAGCAGTACTTC.

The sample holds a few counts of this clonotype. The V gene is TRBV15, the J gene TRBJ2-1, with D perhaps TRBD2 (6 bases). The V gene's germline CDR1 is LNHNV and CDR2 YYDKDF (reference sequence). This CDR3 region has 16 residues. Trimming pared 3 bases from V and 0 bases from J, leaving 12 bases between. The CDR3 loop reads CATSSGRGNSYNEQFF. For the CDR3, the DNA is TGTGCCACCAGCAGCGGGCGGGGAAACTCCTACAATGAGCAGTTCTTC.

The CDR3: CASSLRFPGQVGDEQFF. DNA for the CDR3: TGTGCCAGCAGCCTCAGATTCCCGGGACAGGTCGGCGATGAGCAGTTCTTC. The chain links TRBV7-2 to TRBJ2-1, with 8 bases aligning to TRBD1. Trimming at V came to 5 bases and at J to 8 bases, leaving 17 bases not matched to a gene. Germline V lookup: CDR1 SGHTA, CDR2 FQGNSA. This CDR3 spans 17 amino acids.

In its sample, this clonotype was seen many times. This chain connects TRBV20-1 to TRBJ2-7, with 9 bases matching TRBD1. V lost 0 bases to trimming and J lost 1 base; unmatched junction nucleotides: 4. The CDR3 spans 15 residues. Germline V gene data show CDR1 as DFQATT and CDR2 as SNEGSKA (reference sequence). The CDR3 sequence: CSARDPGQGSYEQYF. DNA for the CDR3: TGCAGTGCTAGAGATCCGGGACAGGGATCCTACGAGCAGTACTTC.

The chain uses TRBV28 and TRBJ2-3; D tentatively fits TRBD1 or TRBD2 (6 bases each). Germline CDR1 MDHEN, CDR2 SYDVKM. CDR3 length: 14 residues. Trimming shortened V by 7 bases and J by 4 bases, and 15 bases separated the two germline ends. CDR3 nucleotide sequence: TGTGCCAGCACCCCCAACGGGGGCGCAGATACGCAGTATTTT. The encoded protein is CASTPNGGADTQYF.

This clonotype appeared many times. CDR3 loop: CASSLSSNRVETQYF. The CDR3 bases are TGTGCCAGCAGTTTAAGTTCGAACAGGGTAGAGACCCAGTACTTC. The chain links TRBV12-3 or TRBV12-4 to TRBJ2-5, with D tentatively TRBD1 (6 bases). Between the trimmed V and J ends, which lost 2 bases and 4 bases, there was a span of 14 bases. The CDR3 consists of 15 residues.

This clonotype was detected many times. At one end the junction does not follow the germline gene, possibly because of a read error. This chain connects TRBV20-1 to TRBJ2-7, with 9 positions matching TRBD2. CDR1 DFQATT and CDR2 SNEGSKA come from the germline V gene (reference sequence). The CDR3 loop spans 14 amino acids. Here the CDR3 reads CSVRRREGLPEQYF. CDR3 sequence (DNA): TGCAGTGTTAGACGGCGGGAGGGCCTTCCCGAGCAGTACTTC.

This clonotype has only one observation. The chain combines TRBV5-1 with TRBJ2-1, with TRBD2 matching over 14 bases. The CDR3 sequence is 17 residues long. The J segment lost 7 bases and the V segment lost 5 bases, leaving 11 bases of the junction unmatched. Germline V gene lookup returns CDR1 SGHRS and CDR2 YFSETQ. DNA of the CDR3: TGCGCCAGCAGGGCGACTAGCGGGGGGGCCTTTTCGAATGAGCAGTTCTTC. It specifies CASRATSGGAFSNEQFF.

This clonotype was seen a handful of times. In nucleotides, the CDR3 is TGTGCCAGCAGTAACAGCGGCGGCGCCTCACCCCTCCACTTT. It translates to CASSNSGGASPLHF. V is TRBV6-1 and J is TRBJ1-6; D uncertain. CDR1 is MNHNS and CDR2 is SASEGT in the germline V gene. Trimming took off 5 bases at V and 10 bases at J, with 15 bases between the two ends. CDR3 length: 14 residues.

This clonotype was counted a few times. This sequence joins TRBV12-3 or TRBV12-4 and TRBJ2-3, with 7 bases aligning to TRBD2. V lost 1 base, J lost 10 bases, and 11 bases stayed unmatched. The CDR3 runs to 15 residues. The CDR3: CASSLGGRAGRAQYF. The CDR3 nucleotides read TGTGCCAGCAGTTTAGGCGGGAGAGCTGGGCGGGCGCAGTATTTT.

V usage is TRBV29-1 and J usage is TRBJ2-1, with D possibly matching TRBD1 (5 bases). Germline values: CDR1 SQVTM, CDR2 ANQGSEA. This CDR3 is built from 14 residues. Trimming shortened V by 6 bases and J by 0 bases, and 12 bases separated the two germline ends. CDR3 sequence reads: CSVYQGLSYNEQFF. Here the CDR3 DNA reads TGCAGCGTCTACCAGGGCCTCTCCTACAATGAGCAGTTCTTC.

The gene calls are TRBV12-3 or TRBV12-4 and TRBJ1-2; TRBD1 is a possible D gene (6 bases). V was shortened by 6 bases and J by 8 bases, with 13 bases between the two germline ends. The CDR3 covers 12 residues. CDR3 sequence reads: CASSRNRVGYTF. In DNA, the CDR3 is TGTGCCAGCAGCCGGAACAGGGTCGGCTACACCTTC.

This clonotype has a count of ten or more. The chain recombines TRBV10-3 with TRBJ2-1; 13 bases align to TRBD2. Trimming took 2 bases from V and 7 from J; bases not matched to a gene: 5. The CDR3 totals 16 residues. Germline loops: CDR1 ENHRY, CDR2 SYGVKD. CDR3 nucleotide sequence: TGTGCCATCAGTGAGACTAGCGGGGGGGCAGGAAATGAGCAGTTCTTC. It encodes CAISETSGGAGNEQFF.

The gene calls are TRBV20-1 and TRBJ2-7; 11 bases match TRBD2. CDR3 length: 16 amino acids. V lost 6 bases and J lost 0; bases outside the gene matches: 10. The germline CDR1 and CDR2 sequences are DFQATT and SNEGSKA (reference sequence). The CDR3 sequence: CSASPSGRSSSYEQYF. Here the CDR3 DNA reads TGCAGTGCAAGCCCTAGCGGGAGGTCAAGCTCCTACGAGCAGTACTTC.

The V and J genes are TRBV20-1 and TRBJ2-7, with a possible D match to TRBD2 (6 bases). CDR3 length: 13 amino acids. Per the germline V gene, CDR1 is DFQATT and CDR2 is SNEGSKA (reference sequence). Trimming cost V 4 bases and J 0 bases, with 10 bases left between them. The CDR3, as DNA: TGCAGTGCTAACGCGGGAATCTCCTACGAGCAGTACTTC. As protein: CSANAGISYEQYF.

The CDR3 DNA reads TGTGCCAGCAGTTACAAGGCCAGGGGCTACGAGCAGTACTTC. Protein sequence: CASSYKARGYEQYF. The chain links TRBV6-2 or TRBV6-3 to TRBJ2-7, with D perhaps TRBD1 (6 bases). Trimming took 2 bases from V and 3 from J, leaving 11 bases between them. CDR1 is MNHEY and CDR2 is SVGEGT in the germline V gene. This CDR3 region has 14 residues.